The 9 T cell receptor beta chains below come from one sample, sequenced in a study of blood T cells in healthy people across ages. A second 7 to 11 cycle PCR used barcoded and J-beta primers. MiXCR, applied by TCRdb to the 5' RACE reads, yields one record per CDR3 protein. The table has fewer than 2,000,000 distinct CDR3 sequences, about 32% seen once. Source material: blood. The receptors were sampled from a woman aged 25 to 39 in good health.

The rearrangement links TRBV12-3 or TRBV12-4 to TRBJ2-1; no reliable D call. The CDR3 is 11 residues long. V dropped 3 bases and J dropped 12 bases, with 9 bases sitting between them. The CDR3: CASSFSSGQFF. As DNA, the CDR3 is TGTGCCAGCAGTTTTAGCAGTGGGCAGTTCTTC.

The table lists this clonotype with many counts. J is TRBJ2-1 and V is TRBV3-1; the D gene is possibly TRBD1 (6 bases). Looked up from germline, CDR1 is LGHDT and CDR2 is YNNKEL (reference sequence). Trimming took 3 bases from V and 9 from J, leaving 18 bases between them. There are 15 residues in the CDR3. This chain's CDR3 is CASSQDHTGIAEQFF. In DNA form, the CDR3 reads TGTGCCAGCAGCCAGGACCATACAGGGATAGCTGAGCAGTTCTTC.

This CDR3 reads CASSQRTAYYEQYF. Written as DNA, the CDR3 is TGTGCCAGCAGCCAACGGACGGCTTACTACGAGCAGTACTTC. The gene calls are TRBV14 and TRBJ2-7; D is unresolved. Trimming cost V 2 bases and J 3 bases, with 11 bases left between them. Germline V CDR1 and CDR2: SGHDN, FVKESK. The CDR3 contains 14 residues.

This clonotype was seen more than once but under ten times. The chain carries TRBV6-1 and TRBJ2-1; no definite D call. The CDR3 runs 16 residues. In germline, CDR1 is MNHNS, CDR2 SASEGT. The ends were cut back, 7 bases at V and 5 bases at J, with 21 bases in the middle. The CDR3 DNA sequence: TGTGCCAGCACCCTACATGGGTCGCTGGAAAACAATGAGCAGTTCTTC. It yields the protein CASTLHGSLENNEQFF.

This clonotype was seen at least ten times. CDR3 nucleotides: TGCAGTGCTAGGAGTCAGATTAATGAAAAACTGTTTTTT. Amino acid sequence: CSARSQINEKLFF. V usage is TRBV20-1 and J usage is TRBJ1-4; D unclear. Germline-derived CDR1 and CDR2 are DFQATT and SNEGSKA (reference sequence). This CDR3 spans 13 amino acids. The ends were cut back, 3 bases at V and 4 bases at J, with 9 bases in the middle.

This clonotype was picked up a small number of times. This chain uses TRBV7-3 with TRBJ2-3; D gene uncertain. Germline V lookup: CDR1 SGHTA, CDR2 FQGTGA. V shed 1 base and J shed 2 bases, with 10 bases lying between them. CDR3 size: 15 residues. CDR3 in DNA: TGTGCCAGCAGCTTAATGGCGCCTCCCACAGATACGCAGTATTTT. Translating it yields CASSLMAPPTDTQYF.

In regard to this clonotype: One end of the junction does not line up with germline, which may come from a read error. This rearrangement joins TRBV5-6 to TRBJ2-1; D is ambiguous. The CDR3 is made up of 12 amino acids. Germline V gives CDR1 SGHDT, CDR2 YYEEEE. CDR3 sequence reads: CASSFFYNEQCF. The CDR3, as DNA: TGTGCCAGCAGCTTCTTCTACAATGAGCAGTGCTTC.

The chain uses TRBV7-8 and TRBJ1-1; 8 bases line up with TRBD1. The CDR3 consists of 13 residues. Germline V gives CDR1 SGHVS, CDR2 FQNEAQ. J was trimmed by 5 bases and V by 6 bases; bases with no gene match: 5. The CDR3 loop is CASRRQGLTEAFF. CDR3 nucleotides: TGTGCCAGCAGGCGACAGGGGTTAACTGAAGCTTTCTTT.

The chain carries TRBV20-1 and TRBJ1-1; weak D call: TRBD1 (5 bases). With 3 bases removed from V and 6 bases from J, the gap between germline ends came to 14 bases. The CDR3 spans 13 residues. Germline V gene lookup returns CDR1 DFQATT and CDR2 SNEGSKA (reference sequence). The CDR3 DNA follows: TGCAGTGCTAGGGCCCTTGCGGGGGCTGAAGCTTTCTTT. It codes for CSARALAGAEAFF.